This T cell receptor (beta chain) was sequenced during a study of blood T cell repertoires in COVID-19. In the study overall: Sites in the United States, Italy and Spain provided acute and convalescent COVID-19 samples. T cells, B-cell-depleted T cells, or PBMCs supplied cDNA or gDNA.

This clone was counted between two and nine times. How the authors handled the data: The authors estimated nucleated cell counts from reference gene primer amplification. Sequencing used immunoSEQ multiplex PCR; TCRdb keeps in-frame clones, though not all of them. V and J calls and clone size are as listed in that table; D and trimming were resolved from the DNA. The sample holds roughly 200,000 clones, around four fifths seen once. This TCR came from a man between 65 and 85 years old with active or convalescent COVID-19. Sequencing used peripheral blood.

The CDR3 region is CASSQGQGGTEAFF. The CDR3 region has the DNA TGTGCCAGCAGCCAGGGACAGGGAGGCACTGAAGCTTTCTTT. This chain joins TRBV4-2 and TRBJ1-1, with 9 bases that match TRBD1. CDR1 and CDR2 from the germline V gene are LGHNA and YNFKEQ. The trim removed 3 bases at V and 4 bases at J, leaving 3 bases unmatched. The CDR3 consists of 14 residues.